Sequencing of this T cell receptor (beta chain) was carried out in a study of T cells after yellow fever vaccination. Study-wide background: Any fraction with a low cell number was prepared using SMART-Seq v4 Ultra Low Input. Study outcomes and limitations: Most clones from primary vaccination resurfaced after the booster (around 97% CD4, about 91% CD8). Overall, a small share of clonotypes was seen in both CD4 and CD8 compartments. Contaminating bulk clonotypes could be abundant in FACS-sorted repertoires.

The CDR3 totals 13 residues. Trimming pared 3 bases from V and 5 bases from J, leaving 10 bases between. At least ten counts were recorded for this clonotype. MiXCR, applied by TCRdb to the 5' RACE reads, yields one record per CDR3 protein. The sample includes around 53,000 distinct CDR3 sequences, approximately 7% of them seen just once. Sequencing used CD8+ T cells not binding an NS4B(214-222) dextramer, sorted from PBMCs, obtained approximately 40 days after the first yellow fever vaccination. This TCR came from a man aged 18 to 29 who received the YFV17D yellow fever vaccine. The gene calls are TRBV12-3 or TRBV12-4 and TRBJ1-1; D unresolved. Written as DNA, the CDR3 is TGTGCCAGCAGTTTCCAAGGTGGAACTGAAGCTTTCTTT. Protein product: CASSFQGGTEAFF.